A single sample is the source of the 23 T cell receptor beta chains below, sequenced in a study of shared clonotypes between healthy human individuals. Using immunoSEQ multiplex PCR, the repertoire was profiled, and TCRdb retains in-frame clones only, with some absent. The sample has 2 million to 2.5 million clones; roughly 93% are singletons. Sequenced material: naive CD4+ T cells from PBMCs. Noted subset: CD45RA+ positively selected. These receptors originate from a man aged 18 to 30 in good health. Some clones in this sample may be carry-over from other donors' samples.

The DNA of the CDR3 is TGCAGCGCTCAAAAAGTACGTTTTGGTGAGGCTAGCACAGATACGCAGTATTTT. This sequence encodes CSAQKVRFGEASTDTQYF. The rearrangement links TRBV29-1 to TRBJ2-3; the D is unclear. The CDR3 spans 18 residues. Trimming stripped 7 bases from V and 0 bases from J, with 26 bases between. Looked up from germline, CDR1 is SQVTM and CDR2 is ANQGSEA.

The chain carries TRBV28 and TRBJ1-2, with 7 bases that match TRBD1. In germline, CDR1 is MDHEN, CDR2 SYDVKM. CDR3 length equals 13 residues. J was trimmed by 4 bases and V by 5 bases; bases with no gene match: 4. The chain's CDR3 is CASSQGEVYGYTF. CDR3 nucleotide sequence: TGTGCCAGCAGTCAGGGGGAGGTCTATGGCTACACCTTC.

The chain joins TRBV11-2 to TRBJ2-7; 8 bases map to TRBD2. V lost 1 base to trimming and J lost 2 bases; unmatched junction nucleotides: 1. The germline CDR1 and CDR2 sequences are SGHAT and FQNNGV. CDR3 length: 14 residues. CDR3 in amino acids: CASSLGTSTYEQYF. In DNA, the CDR3 is TGTGCCAGCAGCTTAGGGACTAGCACCTACGAGCAGTACTTC.

This clone was seen more than once but under ten times. The V and J genes are TRBV5-8 and TRBJ2-2; 8 bases match TRBD2. The CDR3 spans 14 residues. The germline gives CDR1 SGHTS, CDR2 YDEGEE. Trimming took 5 bases from V and 3 from J; bases not matched to a gene: 3. CDR3 protein: CASRTGLDTGELFF. In DNA, the CDR3 is TGTGCCAGCAGGACGGGACTAGACACCGGGGAGCTGTTTTTT. The full variable domain, with the rest looked up from reference TRBV5-8 and TRBJ2-2, is EAGVTQSPTHLIKTRGQQATLRCSPISGHTSVYWYQQALGLGLQFLLWYDEGEERNRGNFPPRFSGRQFPNYSSELNVNALELEDSALYLCASRTGLDTGELFFGEGSRLTVL.

The J gene is TRBJ2-3, the V gene TRBV30; D perhaps matches TRBD2 (5 bases). Trimming took 2 bases from V and 1 from J, leaving 10 bases between them. Germline CDR1 is GTSNPN and CDR2 is SVGIG (reference sequence). This CDR3 has 14 amino acids. The CDR3, as DNA: TGTGCCTGGAGTCATAAGCGGCGCACAGATACGCAGTATTTT. It encodes CAWSHKRRTDTQYF. Full variable domain (remainder filled in from reference TRBV30 and TRBJ2-3): SQTIHQWPATLVQPVGSPLSLECTVEGTSNPNLYWYRQAAGRGLQLLFYSVGIGQISSEVPQNLSASRPQDRQFILSSKKLLLSDSGFYLCAWSHKRRTDTQYFGPGTRLTVL.

The genes are TRBV28 and TRBJ2-2; no firm D call. The germline V gene encodes CDR1 MDHEN and CDR2 SYDVKM. This CDR3 has 12 amino acids. Trimming shortened V by 2 bases and J by 7 bases, and 5 bases separated the two germline ends. CDR3 nucleotides: TGTGCCAGCAGTTTAGTAGTCGGGGAGCTGTTTTTT. Translation: CASSLVVGELFF.

The CDR3 nucleotides are TGTGCCAGCAGTACACCTCTACGGGGATACAATGAGCAGTTCTTC. It codes for CASSTPLRGYNEQFF. The chain couples TRBV27 to TRBJ2-1; tentative D call: TRBD2 (5 bases). In germline, CDR1 is MNHEY, CDR2 SMNVEV (reference sequence). The CDR3 runs to 15 residues. With 5 bases removed from V and 4 bases from J, the gap between germline ends came to 15 bases.

The chain employs TRBV7-9 and TRBJ2-1, with D uncertain. Germline CDR1 reads SEHNR; CDR2 reads FQNEAQ (reference sequence). This CDR3 is 16 amino acids long. V was trimmed by 0 bases and J by 2 bases, leaving 11 bases between them. The CDR3 region has the DNA TGTGCCAGCAGCTTAGCCCAGCAACCCCCCTACAATGAGCAGTTCTTC. Protein product: CASSLAQQPPYNEQFF.

The chain combines TRBV2 with TRBJ2-7; TRBD1 matches 8 bases. Germline values: CDR1 SNHLY, CDR2 FYNNEI. The CDR3 length is 13 residues. J was trimmed by 2 bases and V by 7 bases; bases with no gene match: 4. As DNA, the CDR3 is TGTGCCAGCATGGTACAGGGGGCCTACGAGCAGTACTTC. This sequence encodes CASMVQGAYEQYF.

The chain combines TRBV6-1 with TRBJ1-1; D may be TRBD1 (5 bases). Trimming took 2 bases from V and 0 from J, leaving 10 bases between them. Germline CDR1 reads MNHNS; CDR2 reads SASEGT. CDR3 size: 15 residues. This CDR3 is CASSEIMDMNTEAFF. The CDR3 nucleotides are TGTGCCAGCAGTGAAATTATGGACATGAACACTGAAGCTTTCTTT.

The V call is TRBV5-1, the J call TRBJ2-5, with 13 bases that match TRBD2. Per the germline V gene, CDR1 is SGHRS and CDR2 is YFSETQ. CDR3 length: 16 residues. V lost 4 bases and J lost 0; bases outside the gene matches: 3. The CDR3 loop reads CASSRGTSGNQETQYF. The CDR3 nucleotides are TGCGCCAGCAGCCGGGGGACTAGCGGGAACCAAGAGACCCAGTACTTC.

The chain carries TRBV6-5 and TRBJ1-5; tentative D call: TRBD1 (6 bases). The CDR3 is 14 amino acids. Per germline, CDR1 MNHEY and CDR2 SVGAGI. V lost 2 bases, J lost 7 bases, and 12 bases lay in between. This chain's CDR3 is CASSYRSQGQPQHF. The CDR3 DNA follows: TGTGCCAGCAGTTACAGAAGCCAGGGGCAGCCCCAGCATTTT.

This clone came up once. The chain couples TRBV19 to TRBJ2-1; D unresolved. V lost 7 bases and J 3 bases, leaving 4 bases between the germline ends. Per germline, CDR1 LNHDA and CDR2 SQIVND (reference sequence). The CDR3 length is 11 residues. The CDR3 is CASTNYNEQFF. The CDR3 nucleotides are TGTGCCAGTACCAACTACAATGAGCAGTTCTTC.

A single count supports this clone. In the same sample, other DNA sequences code for this CDR3. The chain employs TRBV7-9 and TRBJ1-4, with no clear D. Between the trimmed V and J ends, which lost 2 bases and 7 bases, there was a span of 11 bases. This CDR3 contains 14 residues. CDR1 and CDR2 (germline): SEHNR, FQNEAQ (reference sequence). The chain's CDR3 is CASSLLGGVEKLFF. In DNA, the CDR3 is TGTGCCAGCAGCTTACTGGGAGGTGTTGAAAAACTGTTTTTT.

The chain uses TRBV7-2 and TRBJ2-3; perhaps TRBD2 as D (6 bases). The CDR3 has 17 amino acids. CDR1 and CDR2 from the germline V gene are SGHTA and FQGNSA. V lost 4 bases and J lost 1, with 18 bases in between. The chain's CDR3 is CASSSPLEAGGTDTQYF. As DNA, the CDR3 is TGTGCCAGCAGCTCCCCCCTGGAAGCGGGCGGCACAGATACGCAGTATTTT.

The chain couples TRBV5-1 to TRBJ2-1; D is perhaps TRBD1 (6 bases). V shed 0 bases and J shed 5 bases, with 15 bases lying between them. The length of the CDR3 is 16 residues. Germline CDR1 is SGHRS and CDR2 is YFSETQ. The CDR3: CASSLDNRVYDNEQFF. As DNA, the CDR3 is TGCGCCAGCAGCTTGGATAACAGGGTTTACGACAATGAGCAGTTCTTC.

CDR3 nucleotide sequence: TGTGCCAGCAGCGTAGTAGGGACAGGGCACTCTGGGGCCAACGTCCTGACTTTC. Translation gives CASSVVGTGHSGANVLTF. The V and J genes are TRBV9 and TRBJ2-6; 9 bases fit TRBD1. CDR1 is SGDLS, CDR2 YYNGEE, per germline. This CDR3 region has 18 residues. The J segment lost 0 bases and the V segment lost 0 bases, leaving 4 bases of the junction unmatched.

This clone was detected a few times. Different DNA sequences within this sample yield the same CDR3. This chain uses TRBV28 with TRBJ1-5, with a tentative D call TRBD1 (5 bases). This CDR3 is built from 14 residues. V shed 2 bases and J shed 2 bases, with 7 bases lying between them. Per the germline V gene, CDR1 is MDHEN and CDR2 is SYDVKM. CDR3 in amino acids: CASSLGGGNQPQHF. The CDR3 bases are TGTGCCAGCAGTTTAGGAGGGGGCAATCAGCCCCAGCATTTT.

As concerns this clone: Distinct nucleotide sequences in the sample also encode this CDR3. The rearrangement uses TRBV4-1 and TRBJ1-5; 7 bases line up with TRBD1. The CDR3 sequence is 15 residues long. Trimming removed 1 base from V and 5 bases from J; junction bases left unmatched: 5. Per the germline V gene, CDR1 is MGHRA and CDR2 is YSYEKL. The CDR3 nucleotides read TGCGCCAGCAGCCAAGTCAGGGGGGTAGATCAGCCCCAGCATTTT. Residues: CASSQVRGVDQPQHF.

The gene calls are TRBV2 and TRBJ2-3, with 9 bases that match TRBD2. The germline gives CDR1 SNHLY, CDR2 FYNNEI. The length of the CDR3 is 16 residues. Unmatched junction bases numbered 8, after V lost 4 bases and J lost 3 bases. CDR3 protein: CASSGGLAGGTDTQYF. The CDR3 DNA sequence: TGTGCCAGCAGTGGTGGGCTGGCGGGAGGGACAGATACGCAGTATTTT.

The chain links TRBV2 to TRBJ1-5; maybe TRBD1 (6 bases). Germline values: CDR1 SNHLY, CDR2 FYNNEI. Between the trimmed V and J ends, which lost 4 bases and 5 bases, there was a span of 12 bases. This CDR3 spans 14 amino acids. CDR3 in DNA: TGTGCCAGCAGTGTCTTGGGGGGCTATCAGCCCCAGCATTTT. Translated: CASSVLGGYQPQHF.

The table lists this clone with a count of one. This sequence joins TRBV10-3 and TRBJ2-7; a weak D match, TRBD1 (5 bases). With 6 bases removed from V and 3 bases from J, the gap between germline ends came to 12 bases. The CDR3 loop spans 13 amino acids. The germline V gene has CDR1 ENHRY and CDR2 SYGVKD. The CDR3 protein is CAISRADVYEQYF. In nucleotides, the CDR3 is TGTGCCATCAGCAGGGCCGACGTCTACGAGCAGTACTTC.

The chain combines TRBV5-4 with TRBJ2-1, with 15 bases identical to TRBD2. CDR1 is SGHNT and CDR2 is YYREEE in the germline V gene (reference sequence). Trimming at V came to 4 bases and at J to 8 bases, leaving 1 base not matched to a gene. The CDR3 covers 14 residues. CDR3 in amino acids: CASSRTSGRDEQFF. CDR3 DNA: TGTGCCAGCAGCAGGACTAGCGGGAGGGATGAGCAGTTCTTC.